The 30 T cell receptor beta chains listed next were all sequenced from one sample in a study of beta chain features in type 1 diabetes. Their specific antigens are unknown. General observations from the study: Among all four CD4+ subsets, Type 1 diabetes patients had TCRB CDR3s that were moderately but significantly shorter.

The investigators reverse transcribed all of the isolated RNA, so they sequenced expressed TCRB transcripts. Using immunoSEQ multiplex PCR, the repertoire was profiled, and TCRdb retains in-frame clones only, with some absent. The data contain hundreds of thousands of clones, around 15% of them singletons. The sequenced material came from naive CD4+ T cells from blood. The receptors were sampled from a man younger than 35 with type 1 diabetes.

This clone has more than one count but fewer than ten. The chain carries TRBV7-9 and TRBJ1-6; maybe TRBD1 (5 bases). The V and J ends lost 1 base and 7 bases respectively, with 20 bases between them. Germline V CDR1 and CDR2: SEHNR, FQNEAQ (reference sequence). The CDR3 loop spans 18 amino acids. In DNA, the CDR3 is TGTGCCAGCAGCTTAGGGGCCAGAGGGGCGCATGAGAATTCACCCCTCCACTTT. Translation: CASSLGARGAHENSPLHF.

The genes are TRBV30 and TRBJ1-1; D not resolved. V was pared by 0 bases and J by 8 bases, with 7 bases between. This CDR3 is 11 amino acids long. The germline V gene encodes CDR1 GTSNPN and CDR2 SVGIG (reference sequence). The CDR3 loop is CAWSVFGEAFF. CDR3 nucleotide sequence: TGTGCCTGGAGTGTATTCGGGGAAGCTTTCTTT.

V usage is TRBV7-9 and J usage is TRBJ2-7; D gene unclear. V lost 2 bases, J lost 3 bases, and 11 bases lay in between. Germline V CDR1 and CDR2: SEHNR, FQNEAQ (reference sequence). The CDR3 is made up of 14 amino acids. The CDR3 loop reads CASSLTLPYYEQYF. The CDR3 DNA is TGTGCCAGCAGCTTAACCCTCCCCTACTACGAGCAGTACTTC. The whole variable domain, filled in from reference TRBV7-9 and TRBJ2-7, reads DTGVSQNPRHKITKRGQNVTFRCDPISEHNRLYWYRQTLGQGPEFLTYFQNEAQLEKSRLLSDRFSAERPKGSFSTLEIQRTEQGDSAMYLCASSLTLPYYEQYFGPGTRLTVT.

This clone has just a few counts. The chain couples TRBV11-2 to TRBJ2-2; D unclear. With 5 bases removed from V and 0 bases from J, the gap between germline ends came to 19 bases. Germline lookup yields CDR1 SGHAT and CDR2 FQNNGV. The CDR3 covers 18 residues. CDR3 sequence (DNA): TGTGCCAGCAGCCTCTTAGGTGGGCACAACGCGAACACCGGGGAGCTGTTTTTT. Encoded protein: CASSLLGGHNANTGELFF. The variable domain in full, completed from reference TRBV11-2 and TRBJ2-2, reads EAGVAQSPRYKIIEKRQSVAFWCNPISGHATLYWYQQILGQGPKLLIQFQNNGVVDDSQLPKDRFSAERLKGVDSTLKIQPAKLEDSAVYLCASSLLGGHNANTGELFFGEGSRLTVL.

The chain uses TRBV9 and TRBJ2-7, with 7 positions matching TRBD2. Trimming cost V 0 bases and J 3 bases; bases outside gene matches: 12. The CDR3 consists of 17 residues. Germline V CDR1 and CDR2: SGDLS, YYNGEE. CDR3 protein: CASSVEEGGTVIYEQYF. The CDR3 region has the DNA TGTGCCAGCAGCGTAGAGGAGGGAGGGACGGTAATCTACGAGCAGTACTTC.

This clone turned up a few times. CDR3 DNA sequence: TGTGCCAGCAGCTTAGGGCTCCCCGCTAACACTGAAGCTTTCTTT. Its protein is CASSLGLPANTEAFF. This chain joins TRBV7-3 and TRBJ1-1; D remains ambiguous. Trimming stripped 2 bases from V and 2 bases from J, with 12 bases between. Per germline, CDR1 SGHTA and CDR2 FQGTGA. This CDR3 is 15 amino acids long.

This sequence joins TRBV18 and TRBJ2-5; the D is unclear. From germline, CDR1 is KGHSH and CDR2 LQKENI. V was clipped by 5 bases and J by 1 base, with 8 bases between them. CDR3 size: 13 residues. The CDR3: CASSFEFQETQYF. Here the CDR3 DNA reads TGTGCCAGCTCATTCGAATTCCAAGAGACCCAGTACTTC.

This clone showed up just a few times. V is TRBV2 and J is TRBJ2-7, with a tentative D call TRBD2 (6 bases). Trimming removed 6 bases from V and 0 bases from J, with 18 bases in between. The germline CDR1 and CDR2 sequences are SNHLY and FYNNEI. The CDR3 consists of 16 residues. CDR3 residues: CASRREAGHSSYEQYF. CDR3 DNA: TGTGCCAGCAGGAGGGAGGCAGGCCACAGCTCCTACGAGCAGTACTTC.

The chain employs TRBV18 and TRBJ2-7; TRBD1 agrees at 8 bases. The germline gives CDR1 KGHSH, CDR2 LQKENI. With 1 base clipped from V and 1 base from J, the junction kept 6 bases outside the gene matches. The CDR3 contains 16 residues. CDR3 sequence (DNA): TGTGCCAGCTCACCACTCAGGCAGGGGGCGTCCTACGAGCAGTACTTC. Amino acid sequence: CASSPLRQGASYEQYF.

The V call is TRBV6-1, the J call TRBJ2-1; TRBD2 matches 12 bases. V was clipped by 3 bases and J by 7 bases; unmatched bases: 4. Germline V CDR1 and CDR2: MNHNS, SASEGT. The CDR3 has 15 amino acids. DNA of the CDR3: TGTGCCAGCAGTGACCCTAGCGGGAGGGCGAATGAGCAGTTCTTC. It translates to CASSDPSGRANEQFF.

This clone came up a few times. The rearrangement joins TRBV4-3 to TRBJ1-1, with a tentative D call TRBD1 (6 bases). Per the germline V gene, CDR1 is LGHNA and CDR2 is YSLEER. The CDR3 contains 15 residues. Trimming removed 1 base at V and 3 bases at J, with 12 bases between. The CDR3 is CASSQVRGRDTEAFF. DNA of the CDR3: TGCGCCAGCAGCCAAGTACGGGGGCGAGACACTGAAGCTTTCTTT.

The chain uses TRBV9 and TRBJ2-5; TRBD2 aligns across 7 bases. In germline, CDR1 is SGDLS, CDR2 YYNGEE. Unmatched junction bases numbered 7, after V lost 4 bases and J lost 1 base. The CDR3 runs 15 residues. CDR3: CASSTRLAGQETQYF. Here the CDR3 DNA reads TGTGCCAGCAGCACTCGACTAGCAGGCCAAGAGACCCAGTACTTC.

This clone was seen a few times. The rearrangement links TRBV7-2 to TRBJ2-1, with D perhaps matching TRBD1 or TRBD2 (5 bases each). Looked up from germline, CDR1 is SGHTA and CDR2 is FQGNSA. This CDR3 region has 14 residues. The ends were cut back, 5 bases at V and 8 bases at J, with 16 bases in the middle. In DNA, the CDR3 is TGTGCCAGCAGCCTTTTCACAGTGGGGGATGAGCAGTTCTTC. Translation: CASSLFTVGDEQFF. Together with reference TRBV7-2 and TRBJ2-1, the CDR3 gives the full variable domain: GAGVSQSPSNKVTEKGKDVELRCDPISGHTALYWYRQSLGQGLEFLIYFQGNSAPDKSGLPSDRFSAERTGGSVSTLTIQRTQQEDSAVYLCASSLFTVGDEQFFGPGTRLTVL.

The chain employs TRBV5-1 and TRBJ2-3; perhaps TRBD1 as D (6 bases). CDR3 size: 14 residues. CDR1 is SGHRS and CDR2 is YFSETQ in the germline V gene. V dropped 5 bases and J dropped 4 bases, with 14 bases sitting between them. CDR3 nucleotides: TGCGCCAGCAGAATGTCACAGGGATCAGATACGCAGTATTTT. As protein: CASRMSQGSDTQYF. Drawing the rest from reference TRBV5-1 and TRBJ2-3, the complete variable domain is KAGVTQTPRYLIKTRGQQVTLSCSPISGHRSVSWYQQTPGQGLQFLFEYFSETQRNKGNFPGRFSGRQFSNSRSEMNVSTLELGDSALYLCASRMSQGSDTQYFGPGTRLTVL.

This chain joins TRBV11-3 and TRBJ2-4; tentative D call: TRBD2 (6 bases). The CDR3 loop spans 13 amino acids. CDR1 is SGHNT and CDR2 is YENEEA in the germline V gene. The ends were cut back, 5 bases at V and 1 base at J, with 6 bases in the middle. The CDR3 bases are TGTGCCAGCAGCCGGGGGGCCAAAAACATTCAGTACTTC. Translation gives CASSRGAKNIQYF.

This clone turned up a few times. Written as DNA, the CDR3 is TGTGCCAGCACGGCTACCCCGGATGAAAAACTGTTTTTT. It codes for CASTATPDEKLFF. The V gene is TRBV7-9, the J gene TRBJ1-4, with D unresolved. CDR1 and CDR2 from the germline V gene are SEHNR and FQNEAQ (reference sequence). The CDR3 totals 13 residues. Trimming removed 7 bases at V and 6 bases at J, with 12 bases between.

The chain combines TRBV6-1 with TRBJ1-1; D is possibly TRBD1 (6 bases). From germline, CDR1 is MNHNS and CDR2 SASEGT. The CDR3 sequence is 13 residues long. Trimming cost V 6 bases and J 0 bases, with 8 bases left between them. This chain's CDR3 is CASSRTVNTEAFF. The CDR3 nucleotides are TGTGCCAGCAGCCGGACAGTGAACACTGAAGCTTTCTTT.

The chain employs TRBV7-6 and TRBJ2-1; no reliable D call. CDR3 size: 17 residues. Germline values: CDR1 SGHVS, CDR2 FNYEAQ. V dropped 0 bases and J dropped 1 base, with 13 bases sitting between them. In DNA form, the CDR3 reads TGTGCCAGCAGCTTAGCGCTTCCCTCGGAGTCCTACAATGAGCAGTTCTTC. This gives the protein CASSLALPSESYNEQFF.

The rearrangement joins TRBV4-1 to TRBJ2-5, with 14 bases that match TRBD2. Germline V lookup: CDR1 MGHRA, CDR2 YSYEKL. There are 19 residues in the CDR3. V was clipped by 3 bases and J by 5 bases; unmatched bases: 14. CDR3 sequence reads: CASSQKGLAGDLVGETQYF. CDR3 sequence (DNA): TGCGCCAGCAGCCAGAAGGGACTAGCGGGAGACCTAGTCGGGGAGACCCAGTACTTC.

The gene calls are TRBV9 and TRBJ2-7; D gene unclear. The V gene lost 0 bases and the J gene lost 5 bases, with 3 bases spanning the gap. This CDR3 is built from 11 residues. Germline V lookup: CDR1 SGDLS, CDR2 YYNGEE. CDR3 bases: TGTGCCAGCAGCGTAGAAAACGAGCAGTACTTC. It translates to CASSVENEQYF.

This chain uses TRBV6-6 with TRBJ2-3; the D gene is possibly TRBD1 (5 bases). Between the trimmed V and J ends, which lost 7 bases and 6 bases, there was a span of 8 bases. CDR3 length: 11 residues. Germline V gene lookup returns CDR1 MNHNY and CDR2 SVGAGI (reference sequence). The CDR3 nucleotides are TGTGCCAGCACCAGGGCCGATACGCAGTATTTT. It is translated as CASTRADTQYF.

Points on this clone: The sample has other DNA sequences that encode this CDR3 too. The rearrangement joins TRBV18 to TRBJ2-5; the D gene could be TRBD1 or TRBD2 (5 bases each). Germline-derived CDR1 and CDR2 are KGHSH and LQKENI. The V and J ends lost 6 bases and 3 bases respectively, with 11 bases between them. The CDR3 extends over 13 amino acids. Written as DNA, the CDR3 is TGTGCCAGCTCTCCTGGGACGGAAGAGACCCAGTACTTC. Protein sequence: CASSPGTEETQYF.

The rearrangement links TRBV7-9 to TRBJ2-3; TRBD1 agrees at 9 bases. This CDR3 has 14 amino acids. With V trimmed by 5 bases and J by 3 bases, 3 bases remained unmatched. Germline values: CDR1 SEHNR, CDR2 FQNEAQ (reference sequence). Here the CDR3 reads CASSIGQGTDTQYF. CDR3 nucleotides: TGTGCCAGCAGCATTGGACAGGGGACAGATACGCAGTATTTT.

This clone turned up a few times. The chain employs TRBV15 and TRBJ2-7; D possibly uses TRBD1 or TRBD2 (5 bases each). The V end was cut by 4 bases, the J end by 10 bases, with 20 bases between. The CDR3 totals 14 residues. Germline CDR1 reads LNHNV; CDR2 reads YYDKDF (reference sequence). The chain's CDR3 is CATSTPGPYYGQYF. DNA for the CDR3: TGTGCCACCAGCACTCCGGGACCTTACTACGGACAGTACTTC. Based on the CDR3 plus reference TRBV15 and TRBJ2-7, the full variable domain is DAMVIQNPRYQVTQFGKPVTLSCSQTLNHNVMYWYQQKSSQAPKLLFHYYDKDFNNEADTPDNFQSRRPNTSFCFLDIRSPGLGDTAMYLCATSTPGPYYGQYFGPGTRLTVT.

This clone turned up a few times. V and J are TRBV27 and TRBJ2-7; 7 bases are a match to TRBD1. The CDR3 is 15 amino acids. V was clipped by 10 bases and J by 3 bases; unmatched bases: 15. CDR1 MNHEY and CDR2 SMNVEV come from the germline V gene (reference sequence). CDR3 nucleotide sequence: TGTGCCACTACACCAAGGCCGGGACAGAACTACGAGCAGTACTTC. Translated: CATTPRPGQNYEQYF.

J is TRBJ1-5 and V is TRBV27; TRBD1 is a possible D gene (6 bases). The length of the CDR3 is 14 residues. Trimming removed 3 bases at V and 7 bases at J, with 13 bases between. Per germline, CDR1 MNHEY and CDR2 SMNVEV (reference sequence). The CDR3 region has the DNA TGTGCCAGCAGTTTGAGAGGGGGTATCCAGCCCCAGCATTTT. Amino acids: CASSLRGGIQPQHF.

This clone was seen more than once but under ten times. This sequence joins TRBV27 and TRBJ2-6, with TRBD1 matching 8 bases. The trim removed 6 bases at V and 1 base at J, leaving 20 bases unmatched. Germline lookup yields CDR1 MNHEY and CDR2 SMNVEV (reference sequence). CDR3 length equals 21 residues. The CDR3 sequence is CASRHFGEQGEIGSGANVLTF. The DNA of the CDR3 is TGTGCCAGCAGGCATTTTGGGGAACAGGGGGAAATAGGTTCTGGGGCCAACGTCCTGACTTTC. Filled out from reference TRBV27 and TRBJ2-6, the complete variable domain reads EAQVTQNPRYLITVTGKKLTVTCSQNMNHEYMSWYRQDPGLGLRQIYYSMNVEVTDKGDVPEGYKVSRKEKRNFPLILESPSPNQTSLYFCASRHFGEQGEIGSGANVLTFGAGSRLTVL.

V gene TRBV5-4 combines with J gene TRBJ2-5, with 9 bases lining up with TRBD2. The V gene end was trimmed by 4 bases and the J gene end by 5 bases; junction bases not matched to a gene: 9. CDR3 length: 15 residues. Germline V lookup: CDR1 SGHNT, CDR2 YYREEE (reference sequence). For the CDR3, the DNA is TGTGCCAGCAGCCGCGGGGGGGCGGTCGACGAGACCCAGTACTTC. It translates to CASSRGGAVDETQYF.

This chain uses TRBV5-1 with TRBJ2-5; 8 bases map to TRBD1. V dropped 2 bases and J dropped 5; count of bases not matched to a gene: 8. The CDR3 is 15 residues long. The V gene's germline CDR1 is SGHRS and CDR2 YFSETQ. The chain's CDR3 is CASSFSTGAGETQYF. The CDR3, as DNA: TGCGCCAGCAGCTTTTCGACAGGGGCGGGGGAGACCCAGTACTTC.

This sequence joins TRBV4-2 and TRBJ2-1; TRBD2 agrees at 11 bases. Trimming at V came to 4 bases and at J to 2 bases, leaving 1 base not matched to a gene. From germline, CDR1 is LGHNA and CDR2 YNFKEQ. CDR3 length equals 15 residues. The CDR3 is CASSRSGGAYNEQFF. CDR3 DNA sequence: TGTGCCAGCAGCCGTAGCGGGGGGGCCTACAATGAGCAGTTCTTC.